The present entry profiles one TCR beta chain with its context. Trimming at V came to 0 bases and at J to 9 bases, leaving 1 base not matched to a gene. The CDR3 length is 13 residues. Per germline, CDR1 LGHDT and CDR2 YNNKEL (reference sequence). Original methodology: Reference gene primer amplification in the assay estimated nucleated cell counts. Sequencing was performed with immunoSEQ multiplex PCR; in TCRdb, only in-frame clones are kept and a portion is missing. Clonal size and the V and J genes are those of that table, whereas D and trimming came from the DNA. The table records some 300,000 clones, 89% of them present only once. This sample was taken from a study of blood T cell repertoires in COVID-19. At the level of the study: There were acute and convalescent COVID-19 samples, and they came from the United States, Italy and Spain. Sources were T cells, B-cell-depleted T cells, or PBMCs; the material itself was cDNA or gDNA.

The sequence came from a woman between 45 and 60 years old who had been exposed to COVID-19. The sample consisted of PBMCs or T cells enriched from blood (not recorded which). This chain links TRBV3-1 (or the pseudogene TRBV3-2) with TRBJ2-1, with 8 bases lining up with TRBD2. The CDR3 DNA reads as TGTGCCAGCAGCCAAGACGGGGGGGGTGAGCAGTTCTTC. Encoded protein: CASSQDGGGEQFF.